The entry that follows covers one TCR beta chain sequence. Source study methods: Estimation of nucleated cell counts relied on the amplification of reference gene primers. Generated by immunoSEQ multiplex PCR, the TCRdb table keeps only in-frame clones and is missing some. V, J and clone size reflect that table, while D and trimming were determined from the DNA. The sample holds 300,000 or so clones, around 86% seen once. The CDR3 consists of 14 residues. J was trimmed by 7 bases and V by 3 bases; bases with no gene match: 9. From germline, CDR1 is SGHAT and CDR2 FQNNGV. The data are from a study of blood T cell repertoires in COVID-19. Study information: Samples came from the United States, Italy and Spain, spanning acute and convalescent COVID-19. T cells, B-cell-depleted T cells, or PBMCs provided the cDNA or gDNA that served as material.

Source material: peripheral blood. The V and J genes are TRBV11-2 and TRBJ2-7; 7 bases fit TRBD1. The clonotype was recovered from a woman aged 45 to 65 with acute or convalescent COVID-19. The DNA of the CDR3 is TGTGCCAGCAGCTTTACAGGGGTTTCAGAGGAGCAGTACTTC. Amino acid sequence: CASSFTGVSEEQYF.